A single TCR beta chain is shown here with its context. The target antigen is unknown. Second-dose groups at about 4 or about 12 weeks were pooled. Using immunoSEQ multiplex PCR, the repertoire was profiled, and TCRdb retains in-frame clones only, with some absent. The table records tens of thousands of clones, over 70% of them present only once. This entry comes from a study of T cell responses to AZD1222 COVID-19 vaccine. Per germline, CDR1 SNHLY and CDR2 FYNNEI. J lost 3 bases, V lost 5 bases, and 3 bases had no gene match. The CDR3 spans 14 residues. Study-wide points: Spike-specific TCR breadth and depth grew following two AZD1222 doses.

This sequence joins TRBV2 and TRBJ1-5; 8 bases line up with TRBD1. The source of this sequence is an adult who received the AZD1222 COVID-19 vaccine. This specimen consisted of peripheral blood, obtained 28 days after the second AZD1222 dose. CDR3 amino acids: CASSTGGNNQPQHF. CDR3 DNA: TGTGCCAGCAGTACAGGGGGTAACAATCAGCCCCAGCATTTT. Full variable domain (outside the CDR3, taken from reference TRBV2 and TRBJ1-5): EPEVTQTPSHQVTQMGQEVILRCVPISNHLYFYWYRQILGQKVEFLVSFYNNEISEKSEIFDDQFSVERPDGSNFTLKIRSTKLEDSAMYFCASSTGGNNQPQHFGDGTRLSIL.